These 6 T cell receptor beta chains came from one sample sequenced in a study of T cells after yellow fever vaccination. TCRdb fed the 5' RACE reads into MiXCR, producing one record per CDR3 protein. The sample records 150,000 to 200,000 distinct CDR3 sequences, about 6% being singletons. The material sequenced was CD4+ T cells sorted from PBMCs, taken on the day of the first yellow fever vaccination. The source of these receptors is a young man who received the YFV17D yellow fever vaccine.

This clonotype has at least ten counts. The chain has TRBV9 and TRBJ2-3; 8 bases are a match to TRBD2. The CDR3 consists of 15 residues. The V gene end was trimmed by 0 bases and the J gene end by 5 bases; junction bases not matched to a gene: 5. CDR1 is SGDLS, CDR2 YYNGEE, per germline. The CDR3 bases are TGTGCCAGCAGCGTAGACGGGGGGGTGCTAGATACGCAGTATTTT. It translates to CASSVDGGVLDTQYF.

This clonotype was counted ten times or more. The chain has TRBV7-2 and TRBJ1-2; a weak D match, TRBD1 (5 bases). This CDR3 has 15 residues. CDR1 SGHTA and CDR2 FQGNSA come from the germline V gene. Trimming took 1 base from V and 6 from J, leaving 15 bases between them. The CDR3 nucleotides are TGTGCCAGCAGCTTAGAGGCAGGGCCGTCAAATGGCTACACCTTC. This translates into CASSLEAGPSNGYTF.

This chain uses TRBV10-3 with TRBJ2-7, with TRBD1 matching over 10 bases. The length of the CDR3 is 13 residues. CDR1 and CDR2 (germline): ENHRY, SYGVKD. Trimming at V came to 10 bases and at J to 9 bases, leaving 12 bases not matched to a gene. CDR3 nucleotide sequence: TGTGCCAGCCCGGGACAGGGGACTCCACGGCAGTACGTC. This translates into CASPGQGTPRQYV.

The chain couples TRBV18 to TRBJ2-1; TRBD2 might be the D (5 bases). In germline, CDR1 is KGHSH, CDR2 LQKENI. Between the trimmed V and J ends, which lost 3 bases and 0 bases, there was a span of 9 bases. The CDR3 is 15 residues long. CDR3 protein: CASSPVGSSYNEQFF. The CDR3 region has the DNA TGTGCCAGCTCACCGGTGGGGAGCTCCTACAATGAGCAGTTCTTC.

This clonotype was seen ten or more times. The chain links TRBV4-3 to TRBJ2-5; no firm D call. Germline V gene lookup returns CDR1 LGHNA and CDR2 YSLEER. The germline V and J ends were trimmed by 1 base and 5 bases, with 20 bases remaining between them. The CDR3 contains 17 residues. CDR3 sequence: CASSQGSSLVTSETQYF. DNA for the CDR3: TGCGCCAGCAGCCAAGGGTCTAGTCTCGTTACGTCGGAGACCCAGTACTTC.

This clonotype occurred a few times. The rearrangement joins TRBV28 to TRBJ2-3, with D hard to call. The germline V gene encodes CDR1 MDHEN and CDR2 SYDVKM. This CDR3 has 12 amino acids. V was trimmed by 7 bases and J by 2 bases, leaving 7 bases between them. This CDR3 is CASTGDTDTQYF. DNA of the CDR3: TGTGCCAGCACGGGCGACACAGATACGCAGTATTTT.